This T cell receptor beta chain was obtained from a study of blood T cell repertoires in COVID-19. Trimming cost V 4 bases and J 2 bases, with 17 bases left between them. Germline loops: CDR1 SGHDT, CDR2 YYEEEE. CDR3 size: 16 residues. Using immunoSEQ multiplex PCR, the repertoire was profiled, and TCRdb retains in-frame clones only, with some absent. The sample yields 270,000 or so clones, approximately 89% seen once. Sequencing used PBMCs or T cells enriched from blood (not recorded which). The source is a man aged 35 to 55 who had been exposed to COVID-19. The chain couples TRBV5-6 to TRBJ2-3; D unresolved. CDR3 coding DNA: TGTGCCAGCAGCCCCTCACAGATGCTTTACACAGATACGCAGTATTTT. It translates to CASSPSQMLYTDTQYF.